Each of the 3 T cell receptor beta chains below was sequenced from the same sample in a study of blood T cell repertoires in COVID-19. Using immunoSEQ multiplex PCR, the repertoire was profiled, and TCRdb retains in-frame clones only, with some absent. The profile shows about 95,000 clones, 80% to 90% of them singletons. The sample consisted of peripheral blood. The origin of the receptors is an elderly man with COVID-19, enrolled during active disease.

The CDR3 DNA reads as TGTGCCAGCTCTAACTACCCCCCCTCGACAGGGAGGTCGGAGACCCAGTACTTC. Translated: CASSNYPPSTGRSETQYF. This sequence joins TRBV27 and TRBJ2-5, with D tentatively TRBD1 (7 bases). The V gene's germline CDR1 is MNHEY and CDR2 SMNVEV (reference sequence). There are 18 residues in the CDR3. Trimming took off 8 bases at V and 5 bases at J, with 30 bases between the two ends.

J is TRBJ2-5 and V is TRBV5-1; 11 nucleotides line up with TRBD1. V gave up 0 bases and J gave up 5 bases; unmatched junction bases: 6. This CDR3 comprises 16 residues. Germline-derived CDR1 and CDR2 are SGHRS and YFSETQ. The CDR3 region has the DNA TGCGCCAGCAGCTTGGCCCGGACAGGGGGCGGGGAGACCCAGTACTTC. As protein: CASSLARTGGGETQYF.

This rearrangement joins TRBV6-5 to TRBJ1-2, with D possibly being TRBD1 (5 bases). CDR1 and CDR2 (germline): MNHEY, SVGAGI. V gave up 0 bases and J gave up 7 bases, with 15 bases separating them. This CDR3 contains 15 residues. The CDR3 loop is CASSYSGGGAVGYTF. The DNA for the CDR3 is TGTGCCAGCAGTTACTCGGGGGGGGGTGCGGTTGGCTACACCTTC.